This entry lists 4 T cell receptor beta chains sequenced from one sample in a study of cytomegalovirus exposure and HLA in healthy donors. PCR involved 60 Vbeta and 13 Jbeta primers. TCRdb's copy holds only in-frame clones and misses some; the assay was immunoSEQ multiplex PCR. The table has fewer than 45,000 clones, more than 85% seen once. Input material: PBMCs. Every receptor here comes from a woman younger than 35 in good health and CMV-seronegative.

This CDR3 is CASSYRLAGPYNEQFF. CDR3 nucleotides: TGTGCCAGCAGTTACCGACTAGCGGGACCCTACAATGAGCAGTTCTTC. This chain uses TRBV6-5 with TRBJ2-1; the match to TRBD2 covers 11 bases. Germline CDR1 and CDR2: MNHEY and SVGAGI. V trimming: 2 bases; J trimming: 2 bases; junction bases outside the gene matches: 2. This CDR3 is built from 16 residues.

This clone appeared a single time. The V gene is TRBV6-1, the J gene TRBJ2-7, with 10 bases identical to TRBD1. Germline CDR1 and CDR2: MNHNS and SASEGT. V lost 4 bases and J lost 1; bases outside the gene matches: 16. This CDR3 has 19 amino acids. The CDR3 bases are TGTGCCAGCAGTGGAAGCCCTTCTCGAGGGACAGGGGTTTCCTACGAGCAGTACTTC. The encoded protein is CASSGSPSRGTGVSYEQYF.

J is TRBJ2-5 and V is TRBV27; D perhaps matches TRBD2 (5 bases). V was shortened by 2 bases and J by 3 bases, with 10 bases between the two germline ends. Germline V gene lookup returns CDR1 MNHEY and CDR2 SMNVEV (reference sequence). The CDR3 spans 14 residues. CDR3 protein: CASSLRAAEETQYF. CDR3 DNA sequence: TGTGCCAGCAGTTTAAGGGCAGCGGAAGAGACCCAGTACTTC.

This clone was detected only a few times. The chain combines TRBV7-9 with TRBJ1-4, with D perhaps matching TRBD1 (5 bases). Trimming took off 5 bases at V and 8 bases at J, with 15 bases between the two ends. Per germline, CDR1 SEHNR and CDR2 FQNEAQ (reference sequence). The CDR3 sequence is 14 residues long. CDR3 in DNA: TGTGCCAGCAGCCCAGGCAGGGATCGGGAAAAACTGTTTTTT. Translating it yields CASSPGRDREKLFF.